This note documents a single TCR beta chain sequence. Its specificity is not known. The source of the sample is a study of T cell responses to AZD1222 COVID-19 vaccine. Regarding the study as a whole: With two AZD1222 doses given, Spike-specific TCR breadth and depth both rose.

Whether given at about 4 or about 12 weeks, second doses were pooled. Using immunoSEQ multiplex PCR, the repertoire was profiled, and TCRdb retains in-frame clones only, with some absent. This table has more than 110,000 clones, approximately 90% appearing once. This TCR was sampled from an adult who received the AZD1222 COVID-19 vaccine. The sample in question was peripheral blood, obtained 28 days after the second AZD1222 dose.

CDR3: CATSEDKNYGYTF. The CDR3, as DNA: TGTGCCACCAGTGAAGATAAAAACTATGGCTACACCTTC. This chain joins TRBV24-1 and TRBJ1-2; D gene uncertain. The germline V gene has CDR1 KGHDR and CDR2 SFDVKD. This CDR3 is 13 amino acids long. Trimming removed 4 bases at V and 2 bases at J, with 7 bases between.